This record covers a single T cell receptor beta chain. The data were obtained in a study of control samples from healthy donors and cancer patients. The table came from immunoSEQ multiplex PCR; TCRdb's copy has only in-frame clones and leaves some out. Among about 130,000 clones, roughly 94% were seen once, and the ten largest hold approximately 15%. Germline CDR1 is DFQATT and CDR2 is SNEGSKA (reference sequence). The length of the CDR3 is 11 residues. This TCR derives from a man between 60 and 70 years old with colorectal cancer. The genes are TRBV20-1 and TRBJ1-1; weak D call: TRBD1 (6 bases). The source material was PBMCs. CDR3 protein: CRATGNTEAFF. The CDR3 bases are TGCAGGGCGACAGGGAACACTGAAGCTTTCTTT.